This T cell receptor (beta chain) was identified during a study of vaccination effects on CD4 cells after COVID-19. Across the whole study: Samples collected post-vaccine were obtained a median of 72 days after the second dose.

Profiled with immunoSEQ multiplex PCR; TCRdb holds only in-frame clones, not every one. This sample has 75,000 or so clones, with under 80% found just once. About this clone itself: Its antigen is unidentified.

The ViraFEST assay expanded antigen-specific CD4+ T cells with viral peptide pools before sequencing. The authors isolated CD4+ T cells after around 9 days of culture. Each participant was administered two doses of either the BNT162b2 or the mRNA-1273 vaccine. IL-2 medium was substituted for half the medium on days 3 and 7. The study, taken as a whole, reports: Missing from the study were early post-infection timepoints, and its convalescent patients were few.

The input for sequencing was CD4+ T cells from PBMCs cultured with HCoV-OC43 spike peptides, taken after COVID-19 vaccination. As to subset: HCoV-OC43 spike overlapping peptide pool stimulation. The clonotype originates from a human donor who received a COVID-19 vaccine.

CDR3 DNA: TGTGCCAGCAGCTTAGCATCTGGGGCCAACGTCCTGACTTTC. Translation: CASSLASGANVLTF. V usage is TRBV5-5 and J usage is TRBJ2-6; D gene uncertain. Trimming removed 2 bases at V and 1 base at J, with 4 bases between. The germline CDR1 and CDR2 sequences are SGHKS and YYEKEE (reference sequence). This CDR3 is 14 amino acids long.